This is a list of T cell receptor beta chains from one sample in a study of CD8+CD57+ T cells in acquired aplastic anemia. One entry per CDR3 protein, called by TCRdb with MiXCR from the reads. The table lists under 250,000 distinct CDR3 sequences, 45% to 50% of them singletons, with roughly 8% in the top ten. The sample comprised sorted CD4+, CD8+, or CD8+CD57+ T cells (not recorded which) from PBMCs. These receptors were collected from a human donor with aplastic anemia. Both conserved end residues are part of each CDR3. D genes are given only for firm matches. A row's size may be missing; if present it is once, few, many or a size class.

>TRBV6-5|TRBD1|TRBJ2-2|few
CASSSRTGGWTGELFF
TGTGCCAGCAGTTCCCGGACAGGGGGATGGACCGGGGAGCTGTTTTTT
>TRBV18|.|TRBJ2-7|.
CASSRIAREQDEQYF
TGTGCCAGCTCACGTATCGCCAGGGAACAGGACGAGCAGTACTTC
>TRBV7-9|.|TRBJ2-5|few
CASSSIRGTSPPEGF
TGTGCCAGCAGCTCCATCCGAGGAACTAGTCCTCCCGAGGGCTTC
>TRBV11-2|.|TRBJ1-2|once
CASSLEWGARGYTF
TGTGCCAGCAGCCTGGAGTGGGGGGCGCGGGGCTACACCTTC
>TRBV7-9|TRBD2|TRBJ2-3|many
CARSGVGRTDTQYF
TGTGCCCGTAGCGGGGTAGGTCGTACAGATACGCAGTATTTT
>TRBV13|TRBD1|TRBJ1-3|.
CASSLQGTGAGNTIYF
TGTGCCAGCAGCTTACAGGGGACAGGAGCCGGAAACACCATATATTTT
>TRBV12-3/TRBV12-4|TRBD2|TRBJ2-1|many
CASSSSGVTNEQFF
TGTGCCAGCAGCTCTAGCGGGGTGACCAATGAGCAGTTCTTC
>TRBV7-3|TRBD2|TRBJ2-3|many
CASSQAGSSTDTQYF
TGTGCCAGCAGCCAAGCGGGGAGTAGCACAGATACGCAGTATTTT
>TRBV10-3|TRBD2|TRBJ2-7|many
CAIRDHSGRTYEQYF
TGTGCCATCAGGGACCATAGCGGGAGGACCTACGAGCAGTACTTC
>TRBV3-1|TRBD2|TRBJ2-3|many
CASSPSGVYTDTQYF
TGTGCCAGCAGCCCGAGCGGGGTTTACACAGATACGCAGTATTTT
>TRBV4-1|.|TRBJ1-2|many
CASSGSLISVGGYTF
TGCGCCAGCAGCGGGTCCCTCATTTCAGTGGGTGGCTACACCTTC
>TRBV29-1|.|TRBJ1-2|.
CSVPTGNNYGYTF
TGCAGCGTTCCTACGGGGAACAACTATGGCTACACCTTC
>TRBV7-8|.|TRBJ2-5|.
CASSPRDGYQETQYF
TGTGCCAGCAGCCCAAGGGACGGATATCAAGAGACCCAGTACTTC
>TRBV4-3|.|TRBJ2-3|many
CASSQESTDTQYF
TGCGCCAGCAGCCAAGAGAGCACAGATACGCAGTATTTT
>TRBV2|TRBD2|TRBJ2-1|many
CASSERLAGEFNNEQFF
TGTGCCAGCAGTGAAAGGCTAGCGGGAGAATTTAACAATGAGCAGTTCTTC
>TRBV29-1|TRBD2|TRBJ2-1|.
CSVPGLAGSRFF
TGCAGCGTTCCGGGACTAGCGGGAAGTAGGTTCTTC
>TRBV7-9|TRBD1|TRBJ1-1|.
CASSEEDRDMNTEAFF
TGTGCCAGCAGCGAAGAGGACAGGGACATGAACACTGAAGCTTTCTTT
>TRBV9|TRBD2|TRBJ2-3|many
CASSDVVGGRADTQYF
TGTGCCAGCAGCGACGTAGTGGGAGGGAGGGCAGATACGCAGTATTTT
>TRBV7-2|TRBD2|TRBJ2-7|.
CASSLRSGLAGDDEQYF
TGTGCCAGCAGCTTAAGATCGGGACTAGCGGGAGACGACGAGCAGTACTTC
>TRBV5-1|TRBD2|TRBJ2-7|many
CASSLTPHSGTSVSYEQYF
TGCGCCAGCAGCTTGACTCCCCATTCCGGGACTAGCGTCTCCTACGAGCAGTACTTC
>TRBV19|.|TRBJ1-2|.
CASSLPARRYGYTF
TGTGCCAGTTCGCTCCCCGCGCGGAGGTATGGCTACACCTTC
>TRBV9|.|TRBJ2-3|.
CASSVVQGNTDTQYF
TGTGCCAGCAGCGTAGTGCAGGGGAACACTGATACGCAGTATTTT
>TRBV7-8|.|TRBJ1-5|many
CASSLEWGGNQPQHF
TGTGCCAGCAGCTTAGAATGGGGGGGTAATCAGCCCCAGCATTTT
>TRBV7-2|.|TRBJ2-7|.
CASSIGEAVNCEQYF
TGTGCCAGCAGCATAGGTGAAGCGGTAAACTGCGAGCAGTACTTC
>TRBV15|.|TRBJ1-1|many
CATSVRLNTEAFF
TGTGCCACCAGCGTCAGACTGAACACTGAAGCTTTCTTT
>TRBV25-1|.|TRBJ2-7|.
CASSETIGDSYEQYF
TGTGCCAGCAGTGAAACAATAGGCGACTCCTACGAGCAGTACTTC
>TRBV15|TRBD1|TRBJ1-4|.
CATSGYTGGGEKLFF
TGTGCCACCAGCGGTTACACAGGGGGTGGTGAAAAACTGTTTTTT
>TRBV7-9|.|TRBJ1-2|many
CASSLTGGYGYTF
TGTGCCAGCAGCTTGACAGGAGGATACGGCTACACCTTC
>TRBV24-1|TRBD1|TRBJ1-5|.
CATSGGTGDVETQHF
TGTGCCACCAGTGGCGGGACAGGGGATGTCGAGACCCAGCATTTT
>TRBV2|TRBD1|TRBJ1-5|.
CASSGHPGQGIQYSNQPQHF
TGTGCCAGCAGTGGACACCCGGGACAGGGAATTCAGTATAGCAATCAGCCCCAGCATTTT
>TRBV5-5|.|TRBJ2-7|many
CASSYRTDYEQYF
TGTGCCAGCAGCTATAGGACAGACTACGAGCAGTACTTC
>TRBV6-2/TRBV6-3|.|TRBJ1-3|.
CASSSDQVYGNTIYF
TGTGCCAGCAGTTCGGACCAGGTTTATGGAAACACCATATATTTT
>TRBV5-6|.|TRBJ1-1|.
CASGLSPTGFGAFF
TGTGCCAGCGGCTTGTCGCCCACCGGGTTTGGAGCTTTCTTT
>TRBV9|TRBD2|TRBJ2-1|many
CASSVGGTSGSWGNEQFF
TGTGCCAGCAGCGTAGGCGGGACTAGCGGGAGCTGGGGAAATGAGCAGTTCTTC
>TRBV7-2|.|TRBJ1-5|.
CASSVRGGNQPQHF
TGTGCCAGCAGCGTAAGGGGGGGCAATCAGCCCCAGCATTTT
>TRBV20-1|.|TRBJ1-4|once
CSASTRPKLFF
TGCAGTGCTTCGACCAGGCCAAAACTGTTTTTT
>TRBV10-3|.|TRBJ1-2|.
CAISGANYGYTF
TGTGCCATCAGTGGAGCTAACTATGGCTACACCTTC